The rows below give T cell receptor beta chains drawn from one sample of a study of blood T cell repertoires in COVID-19. Profiling relied on immunoSEQ multiplex PCR, and the TCRdb table lists in-frame clones only, not all of them. The table lists about 190,000 clones, under 80% of them singletons. Sequenced sample: peripheral blood. The receptors were gathered from a woman aged 45-65 years with acute or convalescent COVID-19. The CDR3 runs from the conserved cysteine through the conserved F or W. D genes are given only for firm matches. Size is omitted from some rows. Given values are once, few, many or a class for expanded clones.

CDR3 length	D gene	J gene	clone size	V gene	CDR3 protein	CDR3 DNA
15	TRBD1	TRBJ2-3	NA	TRBV5-1	CASSLDYRGSDTQYF	TGCGCCAGCAGCTTGGATTACAGGGGCTCAGATACGCAGTATTTT
15	NA	TRBJ2-3	once	TRBV6-5	CASQLAGAGTDTQYF	TGTGCCAGCCAGCTTGCGGGGGCGGGCACAGATACGCAGTATTTT
13	NA	TRBJ2-7	NA	TRBV16	CASSQLRAVEQYF	TGTGCCAGCAGCCAATTGAGGGCTGTCGAGCAGTACTTC
15	TRBD2	TRBJ2-7	NA	TRBV3-1/TRBV3-2	CASSHGLAGGYEQYF	TGTGCCAGCAGCCACGGACTAGCGGGAGGGTACGAGCAGTACTTC
17	TRBD2	TRBJ2-5	NA	TRBV7-2	CASSPRLAGVMSETQYF	TGTGCCAGCAGCCCCCGACTAGCGGGAGTAATGAGTGAGACCCAGTACTTC
14	NA	TRBJ2-2	NA	TRBV28	CASSLTQGFGELFF	TGTGCCAGCAGCCTCACCCAGGGGTTCGGGGAGCTGTTTTTT
16	TRBD2	TRBJ2-3	NA	TRBV9	CASSVATSGRRYTQYF	TGTGCCAGCAGCGTAGCAACTAGCGGGAGGCGGTATACGCAGTATTTT
15	TRBD2	TRBJ2-7	NA	TRBV4-1	CASSHQAGGPYEQYF	TGCGCCAGCAGCCACCAAGCGGGAGGGCCTTACGAGCAGTACTTC
14	TRBD1	TRBJ2-3	NA	TRBV18	CASSPGTGSDTQYF	TGTGCCAGCTCACCGGGGACAGGTTCAGATACGCAGTATTTT
14	TRBD2	TRBJ2-7	once	TRBV28	CASRGAGLSYEQYF	TGTGCCAGCAGAGGAGCGGGGTTAAGCTACGAGCAGTACTTC
15	TRBD2	TRBJ2-3	NA	TRBV18	CASSPETSGTDTQYF	TGTGCCAGCTCACCTGAGACTAGCGGCACAGATACACAGTATTTT
16	NA	TRBJ2-1	many	TRBV5-6	CASSFRRGRIYNEQFF	TGTGCCAGCAGCTTTAGAAGAGGGCGGATCTACAATGAGCAGTTCTTC
15	NA	TRBJ2-5	NA	TRBV11-2	CASSLDPGGRETQYF	TGTGCCAGCAGCCTCGACCCCGGAGGAAGAGAGACCCAGTACTTC
15	TRBD1	TRBJ2-7	NA	TRBV7-2	CASSPRTGGIDEQYF	TGTGCCAGCAGCCCGCGGACAGGGGGGATCGACGAGCAGTACTTC
15	NA	TRBJ2-6	many	TRBV6-6	CASRVTGPGANVLTF	TGTGCCAGCAGGGTAACAGGGCCCGGGGCCAACGTCCTGACTTTC
13	NA	TRBJ2-1	NA	TRBV6-5	CASSYTGYNEQFF	TGTGCCAGCAGTTACACGGGATACAATGAGCAGTTCTTC
15	TRBD2	TRBJ2-4	NA	TRBV5-1	CASSAPDRREDIQYF	TGCGCCAGCAGCGCCCCGGACCGACGGGAGGACATTCAGTACTTC
15	NA	TRBJ2-7	NA	TRBV4-3	CASSQDHLRGGEQYF	TGCGCCAGCAGCCAAGATCATTTGAGGGGAGGTGAGCAGTACTTC
13	NA	TRBJ1-6	NA	TRBV19	CASTSGFNSPLHF	TGTGCCAGTACCTCGGGGTTTAATTCACCCCTCCACTTT
17	TRBD1	TRBJ1-3	NA	TRBV5-1	CASSSAGGQFSGNTIYF	TGCGCCAGCAGCTCGGCCGGGGGACAGTTCTCTGGAAACACCATATATTTT
12	NA	TRBJ2-7	once	TRBV6-5	CASSYTRGEQYF	TGTGCCAGCAGTTACACCCGAGGGGAGCAGTACTTC
16	NA	TRBJ2-1	NA	TRBV7-2	CASSSQAPRMGNEQFF	TGTGCCAGCAGCTCACAGGCTCCCCGTATGGGCAATGAGCAGTTCTTC
15	TRBD1	TRBJ1-5	NA	TRBV15	CATSREGQGSQPQHF	TGTGCCACCAGCAGAGAAGGACAGGGATCTCAGCCCCAGCATTTT
14	TRBD2	TRBJ2-7	NA	TRBV30	CAWTRGGFAYEQYF	TGTGCCTGGACCCGGGGGGGTTTTGCCTACGAGCAGTACTTC
15	TRBD1	TRBJ2-7	NA	TRBV7-8	CASSLAYDRGYEQYF	TGTGCCAGCAGCTTAGCCTACGACAGGGGCTACGAGCAGTACTTC
16	NA	TRBJ2-6	NA	TRBV18	CASSSVLFSGANVLTF	TGTGCCAGCTCTTCCGTATTATTCTCTGGGGCCAACGTCCTGACTTTC
16	TRBD1	TRBJ2-1	NA	TRBV5-1	CASGQDTFSSYNEQFF	TGCGCCAGCGGACAGGATACTTTTAGCTCCTACAATGAGCAGTTCTTC
15	NA	TRBJ1-2	NA	TRBV19	CASSIDGGLVYGYTF	TGTGCCAGTAGTATTGACGGGGGACTGGTCTATGGCTACACCTTC
15	NA	TRBJ1-2	NA	TRBV18	CASSPERTSDYGYTF	TGTGCCAGCTCACCGGAACGGACTTCGGACTATGGCTACACCTTC
14	NA	TRBJ2-7	NA	TRBV12-5	CASGSRTVSYEQYF	TGTGCTAGTGGTAGCCGGACAGTCTCCTACGAGCAGTACTTC
14	NA	TRBJ2-1	NA	TRBV5-8	CASSSGVAFNEQFF	TGTGCCAGCAGTTCCGGGGTAGCCTTCAATGAGCAGTTCTTC
14	TRBD2	TRBJ2-1	NA	TRBV27	CASRKGLAAGEQFF	TGTGCCAGCAGGAAGGGACTAGCAGCGGGTGAGCAGTTCTTC
15	NA	TRBJ2-5	few	TRBV9	CASSSLGTGGETQYF	TGTGCCAGCAGCTCATTAGGGACTGGTGGGGAGACCCAGTACTTC
14	NA	TRBJ1-1	NA	TRBV2	CASTGRRVNTEAFF	TGTGCCAGCACGGGGCGGAGGGTGAACACTGAAGCTTTCTTT
16	TRBD1	TRBJ1-5	NA	TRBV28	CASSSPQGAPNQPQHF	TGTGCCAGCAGTTCCCCCCAGGGGGCGCCGAATCAGCCCCAGCATTTT
15	TRBD1	TRBJ1-1	NA	TRBV18	CASSPPRDSGTEAFF	TGTGCCAGCTCACCACCCCGGGACAGTGGGACTGAAGCTTTCTTT
16	TRBD1	TRBJ1-3	NA	TRBV18	CASSPVRGLTGNTIYF	TGTGCCAGCTCACCTGTCAGGGGGCTAACTGGAAACACCATATATTTT
15	TRBD1	TRBJ1-6	NA	TRBV24-1	CATSDPGQPNSPLHF	TGTGCCACCAGTGATCCGGGACAGCCAAATTCACCCCTCCACTTT
15	TRBD1	TRBJ1-5	NA	TRBV2	CASSGQGTAGQPQHF	TGTGCCAGCAGTGGACAGGGGACAGCGGGTCAGCCCCAGCATTTT
13	NA	TRBJ2-7	NA	TRBV14	CASSQISAGRLYF	TGTGCCAGCAGCCAAATAAGCGCCGGTCGGCTGTACTTC
17	TRBD2	TRBJ2-2	few	TRBV28	CASAYSGLAGVTGELFF	TGTGCCAGCGCCTACTCTGGACTAGCGGGGGTCACCGGGGAGCTGTTTTTT
16	TRBD1	TRBJ1-4	NA	TRBV18	CASSPGQVVGNEKLFF	TGTGCCAGCTCACCGGGACAGGTGGTTGGTAATGAAAAACTGTTTTTT
14	NA	TRBJ1-4	NA	TRBV7-8	CASSSGAGLEKLFF	TGTGCCAGCAGCTCCGGCGCAGGTCTTGAAAAACTGTTTTTT
13	TRBD1	TRBJ1-1	NA	TRBV30	CAWRGQGNTEAFF	TGTGCCTGGCGAGGACAGGGGAACACTGAAGCTTTCTTT
15	NA	TRBJ1-4	NA	TRBV4-3	CASSQDRDYNEKLFF	TGCGCCAGCAGCCAAGATCGGGATTATAATGAAAAACTGTTTTTT
16	TRBD1	TRBJ2-2	NA	TRBV5-6	CASSLTQGANTGELFF	TGTGCCAGCAGCTTAACTCAGGGGGCTAACACCGGGGAGCTGTTTTTT
14	TRBD2	TRBJ2-7	NA	TRBV10-2	CASRETSGDYEQYF	TGCGCCAGCAGGGAGACTAGCGGGGACTACGAGCAGTACTTC
13	TRBD1	TRBJ2-7	few	TRBV25-1	CASGRQGAGEQYF	TGTGCCAGCGGTCGACAGGGGGCGGGGGAGCAGTACTTC
14	TRBD1	TRBJ1-6	NA	TRBV10-1	CASSRDRANSPLHF	TGCGCCAGCAGCCGGGACAGGGCGAATTCACCCCTCCACTTT
15	TRBD2	TRBJ2-1	NA	TRBV6-2/TRBV6-3	CASSSASGRTYEQFF	TGTGCCAGCAGTTCCGCCAGCGGGAGAACCTATGAGCAGTTCTTC
16	TRBD1	TRBJ2-3	NA	TRBV18	CASSPGTELSTDTQYF	TGTGCCAGCTCACCAGGGACAGAGCTTAGCACAGATACGCAGTATTTT
17	NA	TRBJ1-1	few	TRBV11-2	CASSLTGTAEMNTEAFF	TGTGCCAGCAGCTTGACCGGGACTGCCGAGATGAACACTGAAGCTTTCTTT
11	NA	TRBJ2-1	once	TRBV30	CAWSLRYEQFF	TGTGCCTGGAGTCTCAGGTATGAGCAGTTCTTC
13	TRBD1	TRBJ1-2	NA	TRBV18	CASSGQGNYGYTF	TGTGCCAGCTCCGGACAGGGCAACTATGGCTACACCTTC
15	TRBD1	TRBJ2-7	NA	TRBV7-8	CASSWTGTGLYEQYF	TGTGCCAGCAGCTGGACGGGGACAGGCCTCTACGAGCAGTACTTC